What follows describes a single T cell receptor (beta chain). The data were taken from a study of blood T cell repertoires in COVID-19. Germline V gene sequence: CDR1 SNHLY, CDR2 FYNNEI. This CDR3 has 13 amino acids. Trimming removed 7 bases at V and 0 bases at J, with 9 bases between. Profiled with immunoSEQ multiplex PCR; TCRdb holds only in-frame clones, not every one. This sample yields some 130,000 clones, of which 65% to 85% are seen a single time; roughly 15% belongs to the top ten. This chain connects TRBV2 to TRBJ1-1; D remains unclear. Sequencing used peripheral blood. The sequence was collected from a woman aged 80 or over with acute or convalescent COVID-19. The CDR3 coding sequence is TGTGCCAGCATACAGCGGATGAACACTGAAGCTTTCTTT. This translates into CASIQRMNTEAFF.